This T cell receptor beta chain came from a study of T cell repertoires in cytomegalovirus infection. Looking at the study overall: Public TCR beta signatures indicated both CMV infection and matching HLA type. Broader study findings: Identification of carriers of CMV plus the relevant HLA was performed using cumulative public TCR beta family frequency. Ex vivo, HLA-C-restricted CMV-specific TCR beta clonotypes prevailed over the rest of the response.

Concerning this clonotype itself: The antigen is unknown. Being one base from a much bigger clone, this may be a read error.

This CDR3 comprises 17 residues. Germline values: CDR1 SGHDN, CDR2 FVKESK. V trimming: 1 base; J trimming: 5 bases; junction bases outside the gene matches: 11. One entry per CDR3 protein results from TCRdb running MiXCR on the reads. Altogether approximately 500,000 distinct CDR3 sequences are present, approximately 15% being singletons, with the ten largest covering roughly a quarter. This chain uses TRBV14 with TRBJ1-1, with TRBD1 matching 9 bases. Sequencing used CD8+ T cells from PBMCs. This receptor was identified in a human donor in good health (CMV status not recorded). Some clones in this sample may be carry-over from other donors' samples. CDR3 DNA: TGTGCCAGCAGCCAAGGGACAGGGGCCCGATCTTGGACTGAAGCTTTCTTT. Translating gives CASSQGTGARSWTEAFF.